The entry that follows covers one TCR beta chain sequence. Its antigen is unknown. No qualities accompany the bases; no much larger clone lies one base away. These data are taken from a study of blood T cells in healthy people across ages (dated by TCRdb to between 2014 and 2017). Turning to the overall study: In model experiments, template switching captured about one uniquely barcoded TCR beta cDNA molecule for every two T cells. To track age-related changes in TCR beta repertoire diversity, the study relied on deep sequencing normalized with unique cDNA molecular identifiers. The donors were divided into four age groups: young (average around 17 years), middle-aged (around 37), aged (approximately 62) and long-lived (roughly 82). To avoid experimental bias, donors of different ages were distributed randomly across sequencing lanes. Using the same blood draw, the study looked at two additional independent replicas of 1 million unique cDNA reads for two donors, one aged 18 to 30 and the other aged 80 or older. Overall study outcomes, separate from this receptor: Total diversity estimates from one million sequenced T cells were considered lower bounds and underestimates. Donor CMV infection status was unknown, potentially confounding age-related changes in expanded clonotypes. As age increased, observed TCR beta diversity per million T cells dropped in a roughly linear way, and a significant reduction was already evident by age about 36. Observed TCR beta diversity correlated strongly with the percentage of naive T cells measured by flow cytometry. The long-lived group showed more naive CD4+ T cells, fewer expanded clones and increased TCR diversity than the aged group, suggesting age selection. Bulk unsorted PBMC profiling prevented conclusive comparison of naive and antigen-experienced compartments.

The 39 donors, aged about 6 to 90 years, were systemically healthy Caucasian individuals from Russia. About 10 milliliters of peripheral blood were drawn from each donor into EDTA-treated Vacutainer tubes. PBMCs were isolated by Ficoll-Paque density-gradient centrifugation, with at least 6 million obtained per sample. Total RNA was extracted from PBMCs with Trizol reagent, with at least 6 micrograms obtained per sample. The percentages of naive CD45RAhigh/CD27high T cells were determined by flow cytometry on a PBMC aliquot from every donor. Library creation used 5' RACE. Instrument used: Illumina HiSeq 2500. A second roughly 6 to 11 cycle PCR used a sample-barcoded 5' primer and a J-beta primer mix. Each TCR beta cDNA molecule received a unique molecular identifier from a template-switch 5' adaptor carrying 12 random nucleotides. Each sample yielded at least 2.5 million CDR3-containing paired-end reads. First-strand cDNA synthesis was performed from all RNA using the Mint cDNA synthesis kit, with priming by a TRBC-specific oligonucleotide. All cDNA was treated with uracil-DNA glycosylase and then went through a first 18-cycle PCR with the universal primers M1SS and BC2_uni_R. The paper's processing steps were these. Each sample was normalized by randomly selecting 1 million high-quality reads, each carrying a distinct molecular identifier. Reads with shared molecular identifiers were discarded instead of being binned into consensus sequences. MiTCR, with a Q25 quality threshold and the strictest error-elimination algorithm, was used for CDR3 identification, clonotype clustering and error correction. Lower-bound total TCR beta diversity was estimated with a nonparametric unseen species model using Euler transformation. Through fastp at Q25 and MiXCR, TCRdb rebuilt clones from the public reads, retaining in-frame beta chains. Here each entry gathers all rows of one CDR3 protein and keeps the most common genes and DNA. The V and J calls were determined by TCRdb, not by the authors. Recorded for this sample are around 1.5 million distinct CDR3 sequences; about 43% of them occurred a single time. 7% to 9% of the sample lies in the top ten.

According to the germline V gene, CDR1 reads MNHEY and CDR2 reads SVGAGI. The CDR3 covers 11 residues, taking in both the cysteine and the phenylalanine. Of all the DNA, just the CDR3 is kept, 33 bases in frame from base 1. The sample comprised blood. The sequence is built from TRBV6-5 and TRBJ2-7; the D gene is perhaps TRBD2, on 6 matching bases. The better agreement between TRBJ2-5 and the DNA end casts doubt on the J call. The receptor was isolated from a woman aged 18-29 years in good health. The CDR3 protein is CASGRTETQYF. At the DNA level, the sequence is TGTGCCAGCGGGAGGACAGAGACCCAGTACTTC.